This TCR beta chain derives from a study of patients and donors after allogeneic stem cell transplantation. This clonotype was seen many times. V trimming: 5 bases; J trimming: 6 bases; junction bases outside the gene matches: 6. The CDR3 loop spans 14 amino acids. MiXCR, run by TCRdb on the RT-PCR reads, gives a single entry per CDR3 protein. The sample holds hundreds of thousands of distinct CDR3 sequences, less than 15% seen once. J is TRBJ1-5 and V is TRBV12-3 or TRBV12-4; 8 nucleotides agree with TRBD1. The clonotype originates from a human donor who was either an allogeneic HSCT recipient or a stem cell or donor lymphocyte infusion donor (not recorded which). It is not recorded whose cells these are; they may come from a transplant donor. Sequenced input: blood, either unsorted or a sorted T cell fraction (not recorded which). CDR3 sequence (DNA): TGTGCCAGCAGTCCCGGGACAGGAGTTCAGCCCCAGCATTTT. This codes for CASSPGTGVQPQHF.